One sample yielded the 25 T cell receptor beta chains listed below, sequenced in a study of post-analysis software for immune sequencing data. Notes on the study in general: The study found TRBV5-6, TRBV5-1 and TRBV20-1 among about five TRBV segments more frequent in patients than controls.

The antigens of these receptors remain unknown. Incorporated into the TCR beta cDNA libraries were unique molecular identifiers, which served to reduce PCR and sequencing biases. Via MiXCR, TCRdb re-called the PCR reads, giving one row per CDR3 protein. The repertoire has about 460,000 distinct CDR3 sequences, approximately 46% of them found once; the top ten carry about an eighth. The sample taken for sequencing was blood. These receptors were taken from a girl between 5 and 17 years old with multiple sclerosis.

The V gene is TRBV28, the J gene TRBJ1-5, with 10 bases fitting TRBD1. The CDR3 spans 18 residues. The germline V gene has CDR1 MDHEN and CDR2 SYDVKM. The J segment lost 0 bases and the V segment lost 5 bases, leaving 10 bases of the junction unmatched. CDR3 residues: CASSQRQGARYSNQPQHF. Written as DNA, the CDR3 is TGTGCCAGCAGTCAACGACAGGGGGCGAGGTATAGCAATCAGCCCCAGCATTTT.

The chain employs TRBV20-1 and TRBJ1-1, with D perhaps TRBD1 (5 bases). The germline V gene has CDR1 DFQATT and CDR2 SNEGSKA (reference sequence). Deletions cut 2 bases from V and 11 bases from J, with 9 bases between. This CDR3 region has 10 residues. The CDR3 is CSARQGRAFF. As DNA, the CDR3 is TGCAGTGCTAGACAGGGAAGGGCTTTCTTT.

The sample holds a few counts of this clonotype. The J gene is TRBJ2-4, the V gene TRBV5-1, with TRBD2 identical over 13 bases. There are 19 residues in the CDR3. The trim removed 4 bases at V and 1 base at J, leaving 11 bases unmatched. Looked up from germline, CDR1 is SGHRS and CDR2 is YFSETQ. CDR3 loop: CASSAGLAGESGAKNIQYF. CDR3 coding DNA: TGCGCCAGCAGCGCCGGACTAGCGGGAGAGTCGGGGGCCAAAAACATTCAGTACTTC. Full variable domain (remainder filled in from reference TRBV5-1 and TRBJ2-4): KAGVTQTPRYLIKTRGQQVTLSCSPISGHRSVSWYQQTPGQGLQFLFEYFSETQRNKGNFPGRFSGRQFSNSRSEMNVSTLELGDSALYLCASSAGLAGESGAKNIQYFGAGTRLSVL.

This clonotype was counted a few times. The V and J genes are TRBV7-6 and TRBJ2-1; TRBD2 is a possible D gene (5 bases). Germline CDR1 reads SGHVS; CDR2 reads FNYEAQ. This CDR3 comprises 16 residues. The germline V and J ends were trimmed by 1 base and 0 bases, with 10 bases remaining between them. CDR3 in amino acids: CASSLVLAYSYNEQFF. The CDR3 region has the DNA TGTGCCAGCAGCTTAGTGCTAGCTTACTCCTACAATGAGCAGTTCTTC.

V usage is TRBV5-8 and J usage is TRBJ1-2; 9 bases match TRBD1. The CDR3 contains 15 residues. Trimming removed 1 base from V and 8 bases from J; junction bases left unmatched: 9. Germline CDR1 reads SGHTS; CDR2 reads YDEGEE. CDR3 nucleotide sequence: TGTGCCAGCAGCTTGTATAGCCGGGACAGGGACGGCTACACCTTC. Translation: CASSLYSRDRDGYTF.

About this clonotype: This clone may be a read error of a much larger clone one base away. J is TRBJ2-1 and V is TRBV5-1, with 10 bases matching TRBD2. J gave up 6 bases and V 0 bases, and 6 bases lay outside the gene matches. Germline lookup yields CDR1 SGHRS and CDR2 YFSETQ. This CDR3 is 16 amino acids long. In DNA form, the CDR3 reads TGCGCCAGCAGCTTGGGAGCGGGAGGGCCCCGCAATGAGCAGTTCTTC. This gives the protein CASSLGAGGPRNEQFF. Full variable domain (remainder filled in from reference TRBV5-1 and TRBJ2-1): KAGVTQTPRYLIKTRGQQVTLSCSPISGHRSVSWYQQTPGQGLQFLFEYFSETQRNKGNFPGRFSGRQFSNSRSEMNVSTLELGDSALYLCASSLGAGGPRNEQFFGPGTRLTVL.

The CDR3 DNA sequence: TGTGCCAGCAGCGCCTCTAGCGTTTCCTACGAGCAGTACTTC. This translates into CASSASSVSYEQYF. The gene calls are TRBV7-2 and TRBJ2-7, with D maybe TRBD2 (6 bases). CDR3 length: 14 residues. V was shortened by 5 bases and J by 1 base, with 12 bases between the two germline ends. Per the germline V gene, CDR1 is SGHTA and CDR2 is FQGNSA. The whole variable domain, filled in from reference TRBV7-2 and TRBJ2-7, reads GAGVSQSPSNKVTEKGKDVELRCDPISGHTALYWYRQSLGQGLEFLIYFQGNSAPDKSGLPSDRFSAERTGGSVSTLTIQRTQQEDSAVYLCASSASSVSYEQYFGPGTRLTVT.

This clonotype was counted only a few times. The genes are TRBV6-5 and TRBJ2-3; D is possibly TRBD2 (6 bases). The CDR3 consists of 16 residues. The V and J ends lost 3 bases and 6 bases respectively, with 19 bases between them. Germline CDR1 and CDR2: MNHEY and SVGAGI. This CDR3 is CASSYRGRLEGDTQYF. The CDR3 nucleotides read TGTGCCAGCAGTTATCGTGGGAGGCTTGAAGGGGATACGCAGTATTTT.

In this sample, this clonotype turned up a few times. The rearrangement joins TRBV27 to TRBJ2-1, with a possible D match to TRBD2 (6 bases). The CDR3 is 13 amino acids. Germline CDR1 is MNHEY and CDR2 is SMNVEV (reference sequence). V dropped 8 bases and J dropped 2 bases, with 10 bases sitting between them. The CDR3 DNA follows: TGTGCCAGCCGCACGGGGGCCTACAATGAGCAGTTCTTC. Translated, it gives CASRTGAYNEQFF.

The rearrangement uses TRBV29-1 and TRBJ2-1; 9 bases agree with TRBD2. J gave up 3 bases and V 5 bases, and 5 bases lay outside the gene matches. Per the germline V gene, CDR1 is SQVTM and CDR2 is ANQGSEA. This CDR3 region has 14 residues. Here the CDR3 reads CSVRLAGNYNEQFF. The DNA of the CDR3 is TGCAGCGTTCGGCTAGCGGGAAACTACAATGAGCAGTTCTTC.

The J gene is TRBJ2-3, the V gene TRBV20-1, with D maybe TRBD2 (6 bases). Looked up from germline, CDR1 is DFQATT and CDR2 is SNEGSKA (reference sequence). V lost 3 bases and J lost 1, with 11 bases in between. CDR3 size: 14 residues. CDR3 in amino acids: CSAREEGGTDTQYF. The CDR3 DNA reads as TGCAGTGCTAGGGAGGAGGGAGGCACAGATACGCAGTATTTT.

V is TRBV28 and J is TRBJ2-1; 12 positions match TRBD2. Trimming at V came to 10 bases and at J to 7 bases, leaving 8 bases not matched to a gene. The germline V gene has CDR1 MDHEN and CDR2 SYDVKM. This CDR3 contains 14 residues. CDR3: CATWTSGMRNEQFF. CDR3 coding DNA: TGTGCCACCTGGACTAGCGGGATGAGGAATGAGCAGTTCTTC.

The chain carries TRBV18 and TRBJ2-3, with D maybe TRBD2 (6 bases). Germline values: CDR1 KGHSH, CDR2 LQKENI. This CDR3 is 15 amino acids long. The V and J ends lost 3 bases and 3 bases respectively, with 13 bases between them. CDR3 protein: CASSPRDGLTDTQYF. The CDR3 DNA follows: TGTGCCAGCTCACCCCGGGACGGACTAACAGATACGCAGTATTTT.

This clonotype has only a few counts. V usage is TRBV20-1 and J usage is TRBJ2-5; D not resolved. There are 15 residues in the CDR3. Germline CDR1 reads DFQATT; CDR2 reads SNEGSKA (reference sequence). V gave up 0 bases and J gave up 1 base, with 12 bases separating them. CDR3 DNA sequence: TGCAGTGCTAGAGATCTCGGCAGAACCCAAGAGACCCAGTACTTC. This gives the protein CSARDLGRTQETQYF.

The rearrangement links TRBV5-1 to TRBJ2-4, with 10 bases matching TRBD2. Germline assignment: CDR1 SGHRS and CDR2 YFSETQ. V shed 3 bases and J 2 bases; nucleotides not matched to a gene: 5. CDR3 size: 16 residues. This chain's CDR3 is CASSSGLAVTKNIQYF. In DNA form, the CDR3 reads TGCGCCAGCAGCTCCGGACTAGCGGTGACCAAAAACATTCAGTACTTC. The entire variable domain, with the rest obtained from reference TRBV5-1 and TRBJ2-4, is as follows: KAGVTQTPRYLIKTRGQQVTLSCSPISGHRSVSWYQQTPGQGLQFLFEYFSETQRNKGNFPGRFSGRQFSNSRSEMNVSTLELGDSALYLCASSSGLAVTKNIQYFGAGTRLSVL.

A note on this clonotype: Since a much larger clone is just one base distant, this may be a read error. The chain uses TRBV29-1 and TRBJ2-7; the D gene is possibly TRBD2 (5 bases). The CDR3 contains 14 residues. V lost 4 bases and J lost 5, with 18 bases in between. Germline CDR1 is SQVTM and CDR2 is ANQGSEA. This CDR3 reads CSVGWGAGRNEQYF. The DNA of the CDR3 is TGCAGCGTTGGCTGGGGAGCAGGTAGGAACGAGCAGTACTTC.

This clonotype came up a few times. This chain's CDR3 is CATSDYQEAGGTQYF. In DNA form, the CDR3 reads TGTGCCACCAGTGATTACCAAGAGGCTGGAGGGACCCAGTACTTC. The V gene is TRBV24-1, the J gene TRBJ2-5; a possible D gene is TRBD2 (5 bases). Trimming shortened V by 2 bases and J by 7 bases, and 16 bases separated the two germline ends. The CDR3 has 15 amino acids. Germline CDR1 is KGHDR and CDR2 is SFDVKD.

This chain links TRBV7-8 with TRBJ2-5; D is unclear. Germline assignment: CDR1 SGHVS and CDR2 FQNEAQ. The length of the CDR3 is 13 residues. Trimming stripped 7 bases from V and 1 base from J, with 10 bases between. CDR3 nucleotides: TGTGCCAGCAAAACACCAGCCCAAGAGACCCAGTACTTC. It is translated as CASKTPAQETQYF.

This clonotype has more than one count but fewer than ten. This chain links TRBV20-1 with TRBJ2-4; D perhaps matches TRBD1 (5 bases). CDR1 is DFQATT and CDR2 is SNEGSKA in the germline V gene (reference sequence). The germline V and J ends were trimmed by 1 base and 0 bases, with 10 bases remaining between them. The CDR3 loop spans 15 amino acids. The CDR3 nucleotides read TGCAGTGCTAGAGGGACACAGCTAGCCAAAAACATTCAGTACTTC. Amino acid sequence: CSARGTQLAKNIQYF.

This clonotype was recorded a few times. This chain links TRBV28 with TRBJ2-7; perhaps TRBD1 as D (6 bases). With 3 bases removed from V and 1 base from J, the gap between germline ends came to 13 bases. Germline loops: CDR1 MDHEN, CDR2 SYDVKM. The CDR3 covers 15 residues. The CDR3 nucleotides are TGTGCCAGCAGTTTCCGGACAGACCCTTCCTACGAGCAGTACTTC. Translated: CASSFRTDPSYEQYF.

The chain joins TRBV28 to TRBJ1-4; D remains unclear. The CDR3 loop spans 14 amino acids. V lost 3 bases, J lost 3 bases, and 8 bases lay in between. Germline CDR1 reads MDHEN; CDR2 reads SYDVKM. The DNA for the CDR3 is TGTGCCAGCAGTTTGGGAGGTTCTAATGAAAAACTGTTTTTT. Its protein is CASSLGGSNEKLFF.

This sequence joins TRBV7-2 and TRBJ2-3, with TRBD2 matching over 11 bases. Germline V gene sequence: CDR1 SGHTA, CDR2 FQGNSA. The CDR3 runs to 18 residues. V was clipped by 1 base and J by 2 bases; unmatched bases: 8. This chain's CDR3 is CASSLVAGGPGSTDTQYF. The CDR3, as DNA: TGTGCCAGCAGCTTAGTAGCGGGAGGGCCAGGGTCCACAGATACGCAGTATTTT.

The chain couples TRBV12-3 or TRBV12-4 to TRBJ2-1, with D possibly called TRBD1 or TRBD2 (6 bases each). V dropped 1 base and J dropped 1 base, with 14 bases sitting between them. This CDR3 region has 17 residues. The CDR3 protein is CASSLVGGLGSYNEQFF. CDR3 sequence (DNA): TGTGCCAGCAGTTTAGTTGGGGGGCTAGGGTCCTACAATGAGCAGTTCTTC.

The V call is TRBV11-1, the J call TRBJ2-1, with a weak D call TRBD2 (6 bases). The CDR3 is 15 residues long. Germline V lookup: CDR1 SGHAT, CDR2 FQDESV (reference sequence). The ends were cut back, 3 bases at V and 6 bases at J, with 15 bases in the middle. DNA for the CDR3: TGTGCCAGCAGCTTGACAACGGGACTCCCCAATGAGCAGTTCTTC. Amino acids: CASSLTTGLPNEQFF.

This chain connects TRBV2 to TRBJ1-4; no reliable D call. Trimming stripped 6 bases from V and 7 bases from J, with 21 bases between. Germline V gives CDR1 SNHLY, CDR2 FYNNEI. This CDR3 region has 16 residues. As DNA, the CDR3 is TGTGCCAGCAGAGAGAAACCGGGATTAGGAGGTGAAAAACTGTTTTTT. Translated, it gives CASREKPGLGGEKLFF.